A single sample is the source of the 30 T cell receptor beta chains below, sequenced in a study of blood T cell repertoires in COVID-19. TCRdb's copy holds only in-frame clones and misses some; the assay was immunoSEQ multiplex PCR. Counted here are about 210,000 clones, roughly 85% occurring once; the ten biggest clones make up roughly a sixth. The sample was PBMCs or T cells enriched from blood (not recorded which). All receptors come from a man in his forties who had recovered from COVID-19.

The genes are TRBV11-3 and TRBJ2-6; a weak D match, TRBD1 (6 bases). With 5 bases removed from V and 2 bases from J, the gap between germline ends came to 10 bases. Germline lookup yields CDR1 SGHNT and CDR2 YENEEA. The CDR3 extends over 15 amino acids. The CDR3 loop reads CASSPGTPGANVLTF. CDR3 bases: TGTGCCAGCAGCCCCGGGACACCTGGGGCCAACGTCCTGACTTTC.

Only one count was recorded for this clone. The gene calls are TRBV12-5 and TRBJ1-1; 12 positions agree with TRBD1. Trimming at V came to 0 bases and at J to 1 base, leaving 6 bases not matched to a gene. Germline assignment: CDR1 LGHNT and CDR2 FRNRAP. This CDR3 has 18 residues. This CDR3 reads CASGLVTGTGGRNTEAFF. The CDR3 region has the DNA TGTGCTAGTGGTTTGGTTACCGGGACAGGGGGCCGGAACACTGAAGCTTTCTTT.

The chain is built from TRBV10-2 and TRBJ2-1, with D possibly being TRBD2 (5 bases). Germline loops: CDR1 WSHSY, CDR2 SAAADI. V was pared by 3 bases and J by 4 bases, with 13 bases between. CDR3 length: 15 residues. The CDR3 sequence is CASSESGLKYNEQFF. The DNA for the CDR3 is TGCGCCAGCAGTGAAAGCGGACTGAAATACAATGAGCAGTTCTTC.

J is TRBJ1-2 and V is TRBV28; weak D call: TRBD1 (6 bases). The CDR3 consists of 15 residues. V lost 7 bases to trimming and J lost 2 bases, with 17 bases between them. Looked up from germline, CDR1 is MDHEN and CDR2 is SYDVKM. This chain's CDR3 is CASTFLGQTNYGYTF. CDR3 in DNA: TGTGCCAGCACCTTTCTTGGACAGACGAACTATGGCTACACCTTC.

The rearrangement uses TRBV7-9 and TRBJ2-2; D ambiguous. V lost 11 bases and J lost 5, with 12 bases in between. The CDR3 loop spans 12 amino acids. Germline values: CDR1 SEHNR, CDR2 FQNEAQ (reference sequence). The CDR3 nucleotides read TGTGCCGCGGTTCAAACGACCGGGGAGCTGTTTTTT. Its translation is CAAVQTTGELFF.

The chain combines TRBV11-2 with TRBJ1-1; D might be TRBD1 (5 bases). Trimming pared 6 bases from V and 6 bases from J, leaving 14 bases between. Germline V gene data show CDR1 as SGHAT and CDR2 as FQNNGV. The CDR3 is 13 amino acids. The CDR3 region is CASRSGDTAEAFF. The CDR3 region has the DNA TGTGCCAGCAGGTCGGGGGATACGGCTGAAGCTTTCTTT.

The chain is built from TRBV3-1 (or the pseudogene TRBV3-2) and TRBJ1-2; perhaps TRBD1 as D (5 bases). CDR3 length: 13 residues. V was trimmed by 3 bases and J by 0 bases, leaving 5 bases between them. Germline-derived CDR1 and CDR2 are LGHDT and YNNKEL (reference sequence). The CDR3 loop reads CASSQTANYGYTF. The CDR3 nucleotides are TGTGCCAGCAGCCAGACAGCTAACTATGGCTACACCTTC.

The rearrangement uses TRBV12-5 and TRBJ2-1; D is possibly TRBD1 (6 bases). CDR1 and CDR2 from the germline V gene are LGHNT and FRNRAP. Trimming left V 6 bases short and J 5 bases short, with 11 bases between. CDR3 length: 13 amino acids. In DNA form, the CDR3 reads TGTGCTAGTGGCAACAGGGTAAACAATGAGCAGTTCTTC. It yields the protein CASGNRVNNEQFF.

The chain joins TRBV3-1 (or the pseudogene TRBV3-2) to TRBJ1-1, with 8 bases matching TRBD1. V was clipped by 0 bases and J by 6 bases; unmatched bases: 12. CDR1 and CDR2 from the germline V gene are LGHDT and YNNKEL (reference sequence). This CDR3 spans 17 amino acids. The CDR3 here is CASSQDRPGGTGPEAFF. The CDR3 DNA is TGTGCCAGCAGCCAAGATCGGCCAGGGGGCACTGGCCCTGAAGCTTTCTTT.

The chain has TRBV4-2 and TRBJ2-5; TRBD1 might be the D (6 bases). The CDR3 has 15 residues. Trimming took off 3 bases at V and 2 bases at J, with 13 bases between the two ends. CDR1 is LGHNA, CDR2 YNFKEQ, per germline. The CDR3 nucleotides read TGTGCCAGCAGCCAGAGGGGGACGCGACAAGAGACCCAGTACTTC. Translation: CASSQRGTRQETQYF.

This clone was observed a handful of times. The chain employs TRBV5-1 and TRBJ2-7; maybe TRBD1 (5 bases). Germline CDR1 SGHRS, CDR2 YFSETQ. The CDR3 extends over 13 amino acids. V was clipped by 0 bases and J by 5 bases, with 9 bases between them. The CDR3 coding sequence is TGCGCCAGCAGCTTGGACAGGTTCGACGAGCAGTACTTC. It specifies CASSLDRFDEQYF.

V is TRBV6-5 and J is TRBJ2-5; the match to TRBD2 covers 7 bases. CDR1 MNHEY and CDR2 SVGAGI come from the germline V gene. There are 13 residues in the CDR3. The V gene end was trimmed by 6 bases and the J gene end by 4 bases; junction bases not matched to a gene: 5. The DNA of the CDR3 is TGTGCCAGCAGGCGGGGCGGGAGAGAGACCCAGTACTTC. It is translated as CASRRGGRETQYF.

This clone was seen a single time. This sequence joins TRBV14 and TRBJ2-7; TRBD1 aligns across 9 bases. Germline loops: CDR1 SGHDN, CDR2 FVKESK. This CDR3 region has 13 residues. Trimming removed 4 bases from V and 9 bases from J; junction bases left unmatched: 7. CDR3 protein: CASSRTGDPMQYF. The CDR3 bases are TGTGCCAGCAGCCGGACAGGGGACCCCATGCAGTACTTC.

In its sample, this clone was seen once. This chain links TRBV5-1 with TRBJ1-6; 7 bases line up with TRBD1. The V gene's germline CDR1 is SGHRS and CDR2 YFSETQ. Trimming took 0 bases from V and 6 from J; bases not matched to a gene: 3. This CDR3 is 15 amino acids long. The CDR3 DNA reads as TGCGCCAGCAGCTTGGGGGGACAGCCTAATTCACCCCTCCACTTT. Its translation is CASSLGGQPNSPLHF.

The chain recombines TRBV3-1 (or the pseudogene TRBV3-2) with TRBJ1-1, with TRBD1 matching over 7 bases. The CDR3 runs 14 residues. The germline V gene encodes CDR1 LGHDT and CDR2 YNNKEL (reference sequence). V shed 2 bases, J shed 5 bases, and the junction held 5 bases outside the gene matches. CDR3 in DNA: TGTGCCAGCAGCCAAACGACAGGGATAACTGAAGCTTTCTTT. This encodes CASSQTTGITEAFF.

The J gene is TRBJ1-6, the V gene TRBV19, with D possibly TRBD1 on 5 matching bases. This CDR3 comprises 14 residues. The germline CDR1 and CDR2 sequences are LNHDA and SQIVND (reference sequence). Trimming removed 3 bases at V and 8 bases at J, with 11 bases between. In DNA form, the CDR3 reads TGTGCCAGTAGTATGCAGGGAACACATTCACCCCTCCACTTT. Translation: CASSMQGTHSPLHF.

This sequence joins TRBV4-1 and TRBJ1-1; D remains unclear. Germline lookup yields CDR1 MGHRA and CDR2 YSYEKL. The CDR3 is made up of 13 amino acids. V gave up 6 bases and J gave up 2 bases, with 10 bases separating them. The CDR3 DNA sequence: TGCGCCAGCAGTTGGAGGGAAAACACTGAAGCTTTCTTT. Amino acid sequence: CASSWRENTEAFF.

J is TRBJ2-1 and V is TRBV2, with 8 bases identical to TRBD2. J was trimmed by 3 bases and V by 5 bases; bases with no gene match: 3. The CDR3 length is 14 residues. CDR1 and CDR2 from the germline V gene are SNHLY and FYNNEI. The CDR3 loop reads CASSWTSNYNEQFF. In nucleotides, the CDR3 is TGTGCCAGCAGTTGGACTAGCAACTACAATGAGCAGTTCTTC.

The chain recombines TRBV6-6 with TRBJ1-2; 9 bases align to TRBD1. The CDR3 length is 15 residues. After removal of 4 bases from V and 3 bases from J, the junction contained 6 bases not matched to a gene. Germline CDR1 MNHNY, CDR2 SVGAGI (reference sequence). In nucleotides, the CDR3 is TGTGCCAGCAGTTTCGACAGGGGGGGTGACTATGGCTACACCTTC. Its translation: CASSFDRGGDYGYTF.

This chain's CDR3 is CASSLASGQGYEQYF. The DNA of the CDR3 is TGTGCCAGCAGCTTGGCCTCGGGACAGGGCTACGAGCAGTACTTC. The rearrangement uses TRBV5-8 and TRBJ2-7; 9 nucleotides agree with TRBD1. The V and J ends lost 0 bases and 3 bases, in that order; junction bases with no gene match: 4. The CDR3 is 15 residues long. Germline lookup yields CDR1 SGHTS and CDR2 YDEGEE.

V usage is TRBV2 and J usage is TRBJ1-1, with D possibly being TRBD1 (6 bases). From germline, CDR1 is SNHLY and CDR2 FYNNEI. V was trimmed by 6 bases and J by 3 bases, leaving 14 bases between them. CDR3 length equals 14 residues. The CDR3 region has the DNA TGTGCCAGCAGAGGTACAGGGAGGGACACTGAAGCTTTCTTT. It translates to CASRGTGRDTEAFF.

The rearrangement uses TRBV3-1 (or the pseudogene TRBV3-2) and TRBJ2-7; no firm D call. V lost 0 bases to trimming and J lost 9 bases, with 15 bases between them. CDR3 length: 14 amino acids. Germline lookup yields CDR1 LGHDT and CDR2 YNNKEL (reference sequence). This CDR3 is CASSQDKQEVAQYF. CDR3 DNA sequence: TGTGCCAGCAGCCAAGATAAGCAAGAGGTGGCGCAGTACTTC.

This rearrangement joins TRBV21-1 to TRBJ2-1; the DNA was not compared with TRBD2, the D call given in the table. TRBV21-1 is recorded as a pseudogene. The CDR3 has 16 amino acids. This CDR3 reads CASSKEVSTRSNEQFF. The CDR3 nucleotides read TGTGCCAGCAGCAAAGAGGTTAGCACCCGTAGTAATGAGCAGTTCTTC.

The chain carries TRBV11-3 and TRBJ1-2; 9 positions match TRBD1. V shed 5 bases, J shed 4 bases, and the junction held 8 bases outside the gene matches. This CDR3 is 15 amino acids long. In germline, CDR1 is SGHNT, CDR2 YENEEA. The CDR3 loop is CASSLSSTGGYGYTF. Written as DNA, the CDR3 is TGTGCCAGCAGCCTTTCCTCGACAGGGGGCTATGGCTACACCTTC.

The V gene is TRBV4-2, the J gene TRBJ2-1; TRBD2 matches at 12 bases. J lost 5 bases, V lost 4 bases, and 3 bases had no gene match. The CDR3 runs to 15 residues. Germline loops: CDR1 LGHNA, CDR2 YNFKEQ. The CDR3 reads CASSRRLAGDNEQFF. In DNA, the CDR3 is TGTGCCAGCAGCCGCCGACTAGCGGGAGACAATGAGCAGTTCTTC.

This chain connects TRBV4-2 to TRBJ2-7; a weak D match, TRBD2 (5 bases). Germline CDR1 reads LGHNA; CDR2 reads YNFKEQ. V dropped 0 bases and J dropped 5 bases, with 14 bases sitting between them. There are 15 residues in the CDR3. This CDR3 is CASSQDLILRDEQYF. DNA of the CDR3: TGTGCCAGCAGCCAAGATCTAATCTTGCGGGACGAGCAGTACTTC.

The chain combines TRBV4-2 with TRBJ2-7; 10 bases line up with TRBD2. The V and J ends lost 0 bases and 12 bases, in that order; junction bases with no gene match: 8. The CDR3 is made up of 14 amino acids. Per the germline V gene, CDR1 is LGHNA and CDR2 is YNFKEQ. The CDR3 reads CASSQDSASGSTYF. For the CDR3, the DNA is TGTGCCAGCAGCCAAGATTCGGCTAGCGGGAGCACGTACTTC.

This clone was recorded a few times. The chain uses TRBV21-1 and TRBJ2-1; the tabulated D call, TRBD2, remains unverified against the DNA. TRBV21-1 is a pseudogene locus. The CDR3 covers 16 residues. CDR3 residues: CASSKVRDSVSNEQFF. For the CDR3, the DNA is TGTGCCAGCAGCAAGGTCCGGGACTCCGTTTCCAATGAGCAGTTCTTC.

In its sample, this clone was seen once. The rearrangement joins TRBV11-2 to TRBJ2-7; 8 bases fit TRBD1. The CDR3 is 13 amino acids. The germline V gene encodes CDR1 SGHAT and CDR2 FQNNGV. V gave up 6 bases and J gave up 2 bases; unmatched junction bases: 3. DNA for the CDR3: TGTGCCAGCAGAGGGACAGGCACCTACGAGCAGTACTTC. Its translation is CASRGTGTYEQYF.

The chain links TRBV19 to TRBJ2-2, with D possibly matching TRBD1 (6 bases). Germline loops: CDR1 LNHDA, CDR2 SQIVND (reference sequence). The CDR3 spans 15 residues. V lost 1 base to trimming and J lost 5 bases, with 11 bases between them. DNA for the CDR3: TGTGCCAGTAGTATAGTCGCAGGGGAAACCGGGGAGCTGTTTTTT. Protein: CASSIVAGETGELFF. Full variable domain (missing parts from reference TRBV19 and TRBJ2-2): DGGITQSPKYLFRKEGQNVTLSCEQNLNHDAMYWYRQDPGQGLRLIYYSQIVNDFQKGDIAEGYSVSREKKESFPLTVTSAQKNPTAFYLCASSIVAGETGELFFGEGSRLTVL.